The 22 T cell receptor beta chains below all came from one sample that was sequenced in a study of T cells in Graves' hyperthyroidism and ophthalmopathy (dated by TCRdb to the late 2010s). The library was made by multiplex PCR. Sequencing was carried out with an Illumina HiSeq 2000. Amplification of TCR beta CDR3 regions was carried out from RNA transcripts. A first-round RT-PCR of the TCR CDR3 used the HTBI primer set with the Qiagen OneStep RT-PCR kit. TCRdb trimmed the raw reads at Q25, called clones with MiXCR and kept productive beta chains. Entries that share a CDR3 protein sequence are merged under the most common genes and DNA. For this sample there are 500,000 or so distinct CDR3 sequences; under 20% appear just once. The ten most abundant clones make up roughly a sixth of the sample. Sequences were obtained from blood. The source is a woman aged 18-30 years with Graves' ophthalmopathy.

The rearrangement uses TRBV14 and TRBJ2-7; possibly TRBD1 or TRBD2 for D (5 bases each). CDR3 length equals 14 residues. Between the trimmed V and J ends, which lost 3 bases and 0 bases, there was a span of 9 bases. Germline CDR1 is SGHDN and CDR2 is FVKESK. The CDR3 here is CASSHKGSSYEQYF. Here the CDR3 DNA reads TGTGCCAGCAGCCACAAGGGGAGCTCCTACGAGCAGTACTTC.

There are many counts of this clonotype. V gene TRBV27 combines with J gene TRBJ2-7; D unresolved. This CDR3 contains 14 residues. Germline V CDR1 and CDR2: MNHEY, SMNVEV (reference sequence). V dropped 2 bases and J dropped 1 base, with 9 bases sitting between them. The CDR3 DNA sequence: TGTGCCAGCAGTTTAGGATTGAAGTCCTACGAGCAGTACTTC. It codes for CASSLGLKSYEQYF.

This clonotype was observed a handful of times. CDR3 amino acids: CSAQGGAGANVLTF. CDR3 bases: TGCAGCGCCCAGGGAGGAGCTGGGGCCAACGTCCTGACTTTC. The chain employs TRBV29-1 and TRBJ2-6; D may be TRBD2 (6 bases). Deletions cut 7 bases from V and 2 bases from J, with 12 bases between. Germline loops: CDR1 SQVTM, CDR2 ANQGSEA. The CDR3 sequence is 14 residues long.

This clonotype appeared many times. The rearrangement joins TRBV7-8 to TRBJ2-7; D uncertain. From germline, CDR1 is SGHVS and CDR2 FQNEAQ. V lost 7 bases and J lost 2, with 12 bases in between. The CDR3 runs to 13 residues. CDR3 sequence: CASTTALTYEQYF. In DNA, the CDR3 is TGTGCCAGCACCACAGCTTTAACCTACGAGCAGTACTTC.

This rearrangement joins TRBV5-4 to TRBJ2-1; D may be TRBD2 (5 bases). The CDR3 length is 12 residues. Deletions cut 0 bases from V and 15 bases from J, with 13 bases between. Per germline, CDR1 SGHNT and CDR2 YYREEE (reference sequence). The CDR3 loop is CASSLVASQRFF. Here the CDR3 DNA reads TGTGCCAGCAGCTTGGTAGCGAGTCAGCGGTTCTTC.

This clonotype was observed many times. The chain uses TRBV20-1 and TRBJ2-5; 9 nucleotides line up with TRBD1. The CDR3 has 15 residues. Germline V CDR1 and CDR2: DFQATT, SNEGSKA (reference sequence). J gave up 5 bases and V 3 bases, and 10 bases lay outside the gene matches. Here the CDR3 DNA reads TGCAGTGCTAGCGGGGGACAGGGCGATTTGGAGACCCAGTACTTC. It is translated as CSASGGQGDLETQYF.

The chain recombines TRBV5-1 with TRBJ2-3; maybe TRBD2 (5 bases). The germline V gene has CDR1 SGHRS and CDR2 YFSETQ. With 0 bases removed from V and 6 bases from J, the gap between germline ends came to 14 bases. The CDR3 covers 15 residues. The CDR3 loop is CASSLEAGPGDTQYF. The DNA for the CDR3 is TGCGCCAGCAGCTTGGAGGCGGGTCCTGGGGATACGCAGTATTTT.

This clonotype occurred many times. The chain joins TRBV7-2 to TRBJ2-1; 11 bases align to TRBD2. CDR1 and CDR2 from the germline V gene are SGHTA and FQGNSA. The CDR3 covers 16 residues. Trimming took 1 base from V and 5 from J; bases not matched to a gene: 4. The CDR3 coding sequence is TGTGCCAGCAGCTTAGTCCTAGCGGGAGGTAACAATGAGCAGTTCTTC. Its protein product is CASSLVLAGGNNEQFF.

Comment on this clonotype: One end of the junction does not line up with germline, which may come from a read error. CDR3 protein: CASSFRTGQETQYF. CDR3 nucleotides: TGTGCTAGCAGCTTCCGGACAGGCCAAGAGACCCAGTACTTC. The chain couples TRBV7-6 to TRBJ2-5; 7 bases fit TRBD1. This CDR3 region has 14 residues. Germline V lookup: CDR1 SGHVS, CDR2 FNYEAQ.

This clonotype has a count of ten or more. The rearrangement joins TRBV13 to TRBJ1-1; D may be TRBD1 (5 bases). The CDR3 is made up of 14 amino acids. V dropped 5 bases and J dropped 5 bases, with 15 bases sitting between them. From germline, CDR1 is PRHDT and CDR2 FYEKMQ (reference sequence). The CDR3 DNA sequence: TGTGCCAGCAGCCCCGCCATCAGGGCTACTGAAGCTTTCTTT. It translates to CASSPAIRATEAFF.

J is TRBJ1-2 and V is TRBV5-1, with 7 bases identical to TRBD1. In germline, CDR1 is SGHRS, CDR2 YFSETQ. The trim removed 2 bases at V and 6 bases at J, leaving 7 bases unmatched. This CDR3 is built from 14 residues. This CDR3 reads CASSFGQVVDGYTF. In nucleotides, the CDR3 is TGCGCCAGCAGCTTCGGACAGGTGGTAGATGGCTACACCTTC.

The chain carries TRBV5-1 and TRBJ2-7, with D possibly TRBD1 on 6 matching bases. CDR1 and CDR2 (germline): SGHRS, YFSETQ. The V and J ends lost 3 bases and 3 bases respectively, with 13 bases between them. The CDR3 is made up of 14 amino acids. The CDR3 DNA reads TGCGCCAGCAGCTCCGGGACATGGATCTACGAGCAGTACTTC. This translates into CASSSGTWIYEQYF.

This clonotype has a count of ten or more. The rearrangement uses TRBV2 and TRBJ1-5; no clear D gene. Trimming removed 6 bases at V and 5 bases at J, with 11 bases between. Germline V lookup: CDR1 SNHLY, CDR2 FYNNEI. The CDR3 loop spans 13 amino acids. The CDR3: CASSDFEDQPQHF. The CDR3 coding sequence is TGTGCCAGCAGCGATTTCGAGGATCAGCCCCAGCATTTT.

This clonotype was detected a few times. The rearrangement links TRBV4-1 to TRBJ2-7; TRBD2 aligns across 8 bases. J lost 1 base, V lost 1 base, and 3 bases had no gene match. The CDR3 has 15 residues. Germline CDR1 and CDR2: MGHRA and YSYEKL. The CDR3 protein is CASSQGGLASYEQYF. The CDR3 nucleotides read TGCGCCAGCAGCCAAGGTGGACTAGCATCCTACGAGCAGTACTTC.

This clonotype was counted many times. The chain joins TRBV5-1 to TRBJ2-6; a weak D match, TRBD1 (5 bases). Germline V gene sequence: CDR1 SGHRS, CDR2 YFSETQ. V shed 1 base and J shed 0 bases, with 14 bases lying between them. The length of the CDR3 is 18 residues. The DNA of the CDR3 is TGCGCCAGCAGCTTGTTGGGTGACAGACCCTCTGGGGCCAACGTCCTGACTTTC. It is translated as CASSLLGDRPSGANVLTF.

The chain employs TRBV27 and TRBJ2-5; 8 positions agree with TRBD1. CDR3 length: 17 residues. With V trimmed by 0 bases and J by 4 bases, 10 bases remained unmatched. The germline gives CDR1 MNHEY, CDR2 SMNVEV (reference sequence). The CDR3 is CASSLSPGQGTSETQYF. CDR3 DNA: TGTGCCAGCAGTTTATCCCCCGGACAGGGAACTTCAGAGACCCAGTACTTC.

In this sample, this clonotype turned up many times. The chain has TRBV20-1 and TRBJ1-5; perhaps TRBD1 as D (5 bases). The CDR3 sequence is 18 residues long. V lost 0 bases and J lost 6, with 24 bases in between. The germline CDR1 and CDR2 sequences are DFQATT and SNEGSKA (reference sequence). This CDR3 is CSARDLRVGQGRVQPQHF. The CDR3 nucleotides read TGCAGTGCTAGAGATCTGCGGGTAGGGCAGGGCAGGGTTCAGCCCCAGCATTTT.

The chain employs TRBV6-4 and TRBJ2-1; D is perhaps TRBD1 or TRBD2 (5 bases each). Trimming cost V 5 bases and J 12 bases, with 23 bases left between them. This CDR3 is 15 amino acids long. Germline assignment: CDR1 MRHNA and CDR2 SNTAGT. The CDR3 is CASSYGTRPDGGQFF. CDR3 nucleotide sequence: TGTGCCAGCAGTTACGGGACCCGACCCGATGGTGGGCAGTTCTTC.

The rearrangement uses TRBV30 and TRBJ1-2; 8 bases agree with TRBD1. CDR3 length equals 13 residues. Germline trimming cut 3 bases from V and 7 bases from J; bases unmatched to any gene: 7. CDR1 is GTSNPN and CDR2 is SVGIG in the germline V gene (reference sequence). The DNA for the CDR3 is TGTGCCTGGAGGGCGGACAGGGTAGCTGGCTACACCTTC. Its protein is CAWRADRVAGYTF.

This clonotype was observed a few times. The chain has TRBV7-3 and TRBJ2-1, with 8 bases identical to TRBD2. Germline V gene lookup returns CDR1 SGHTA and CDR2 FQGTGA. The CDR3 covers 15 residues. With 4 bases clipped from V and 4 bases from J, the junction kept 6 bases outside the gene matches. The CDR3 protein is CASSWDSGIYNEQFF. The CDR3 DNA sequence: TGTGCCAGCAGCTGGGATAGCGGGATTTACAATGAGCAGTTCTTC.

This clonotype was seen a handful of times. This chain links TRBV7-9 with TRBJ2-2; 12 bases are a match to TRBD2. V dropped 8 bases and J dropped 0; count of bases not matched to a gene: 19. The CDR3 extends over 21 amino acids. Germline CDR1 is SEHNR and CDR2 is FQNEAQ (reference sequence). The CDR3 region has the DNA TGTGCCAGCCACGGCATCGGCGGACTAGCGGGAATGGGGGCGAACACCGGGGAGCTGTTTTTT. This translates into CASHGIGGLAGMGANTGELFF.

There are many counts of this clonotype. This chain connects TRBV20-1 to TRBJ2-1, with 13 bases lining up with TRBD2. This CDR3 is built from 17 residues. Unmatched junction bases numbered 13, after V lost 2 bases and J lost 9 bases. Germline CDR1 and CDR2: DFQATT and SNEGSKA (reference sequence). CDR3 sequence (DNA): TGCAGTGCTAGACCCACCGGACTAGCGGGAGTCTTGGGTGAGCAGTTCTTC. Its protein is CSARPTGLAGVLGEQFF.